This is a list of T cell receptor beta chains from one sample in a study of blood T cells in healthy people across ages. TCRdb re-derived calls from the 5' RACE reads in MiXCR, one entry per CDR3 protein. Among around 670,000 distinct CDR3 sequences listed, roughly 30% were seen once. Input material: blood. Receptors were obtained from a woman of 80 years or more in good health. Each CDR3 is given with its conserved first and last residue. The order of the fields is D gene, clone size, V gene, J gene, CDR3 length, CDR3 protein, CDR3 DNA. D genes are given only for firm matches. Only some rows state a clone size, as once, few, many or a class for expanded clones.

>NA|many|TRBV5-1|TRBJ2-2|14
CASSLNRNTGELFF
TGCGCCAGCAGCTTGAACAGAAACACCGGGGAGCTGTTTTTT
>NA|NA|TRBV2|TRBJ2-5|13
CASNRGTQETQYF
TGTGCAAGCAATAGGGGGACCCAAGAGACCCAGTACTTC
>TRBD1|NA|TRBV20-1|TRBJ1-4|13
CSARGTVFEKLFF
TGCAGTGCTAGGGGGACAGTTTTCGAAAAACTGTTTTTT
>NA|NA|TRBV9|TRBJ2-1|15
CANSVDGEAKNEQFF
TGTGCCAACAGCGTGGACGGGGAGGCTAAAAATGAGCAGTTCTTC
>TRBD1|few|TRBV12-3/TRBV12-4|TRBJ2-3|13
CASRRQGVDTQYF
TGTGCCAGCAGAAGACAGGGGGTCGATACGCAGTATTTT
>NA|many|TRBV10-3|TRBJ1-5|15
CAISGLDSLNQPQHF
TGTGCCATCAGTGGCCTGGACAGTTTAAATCAGCCCCAGCATTTT
>NA|many|TRBV5-6|TRBJ2-7|16
CASSLVVGAESYEQYF
TGTGCCAGCAGCTTGGTGGTGGGGGCAGAATCCTACGAGCAGTACTTC
>TRBD1|many|TRBV7-2|TRBJ1-2|17
CASSLRRGDRDNYGYTF
TGTGCCAGCAGCTTACGGAGAGGGGACAGAGATAACTATGGCTACACCTTC
>NA|NA|TRBV20-1|TRBJ2-3|14
CSASTWTLADTQYF
TGCAGTGCCTCAACCTGGACCCTGGCAGATACGCAGTATTTT
>NA|NA|TRBV20-1|TRBJ1-6|13
CSASGGYNSPLHF
TGCAGTGCTAGTGGGGGTTATAATTCACCCCTCCACTTT
>TRBD1|few|TRBV6-5|TRBJ1-4|13
CATRGGSSEKLFF
TGTGCCACCAGGGGGGGCTCAAGTGAAAAACTGTTTTTT
>TRBD1|many|TRBV5-1|TRBJ2-1|15
CASTLPGTATGEQFF
TGCGCCAGCACCCTTCCCGGGACAGCGACCGGCGAGCAGTTCTTC
>NA|NA|TRBV30|TRBJ1-2|14
CAWSVRSADYGYTF
TGTGCCTGGAGTGTACGTTCGGCGGACTATGGCTACACCTTC
>NA|many|TRBV12-5|TRBJ1-2|15
CASGSPGSRYGGYTF
TGTGCTAGTGGTTCGCCGGGGAGTCGGTACGGAGGCTACACCTTC
>NA|many|TRBV7-3|TRBJ2-1|15
CASSSLGDANNEQFF
TGTGCCAGCAGCTCCCTTGGGGACGCTAACAATGAGCAGTTCTTC
>TRBD2|many|TRBV11-2|TRBJ2-7|17
CASSRTVGLAGTYEQYF
TGTGCCAGCAGCCGAACGGTGGGGCTAGCGGGGACCTACGAGCAGTACTTC
>NA|many|TRBV3-1|TRBJ1-2|15
CASSRGLLGNYGYTF
TGTGCCAGCAGCCGGGGGCTACTAGGGAACTATGGCTACACCTTC
>TRBD1|NA|TRBV4-2|TRBJ1-2|15
CASSSGTGDDYGYTF
TGTGCCAGCAGCTCAGGGACAGGGGACGACTACGGCTACACCTTC
>NA|NA|TRBV11-3|TRBJ2-1|14
CASSRPGLLNEQFF
TGTGCCAGCAGCCGTCCGGGACTCCTCAATGAGCAGTTCTTC
>TRBD1|many|TRBV7-9|TRBJ2-1|13
CASRDRGYNEQFF
TGTGCCAGCCGGGACAGGGGATACAATGAGCAGTTCTTC
>TRBD2|many|TRBV7-2|TRBJ2-3|19
CASSRYLPGLRENADTQYF
TGTGCCAGCAGCCGCTATCTCCCGGGACTAAGAGAAAACGCAGATACGCAGTATTTT
>NA|NA|TRBV30|TRBJ1-2|14
CAWSVRVTNYGYTF
TGTGCCTGGAGTGTACGGGTCACTAACTATGGCTACACCTTC
>NA|NA|TRBV5-1|TRBJ1-1|15
CASSSLQGMNTEAFF
TGCGCCAGCAGCAGTTTACAGGGAATGAACACTGAAGCTTTCTTT
>TRBD2|NA|TRBV7-2|TRBJ2-5|15
CASTYSGRAGETQYF
TGTGCCAGCACCTATAGCGGGAGGGCCGGGGAGACCCAGTACTTC
>NA|NA|TRBV3-1|TRBJ1-3|13
CASSRTSGNTIYF
TGTGCCAGCAGCCGGACATCTGGAAACACCATATATTTT
>NA|many|TRBV28|TRBJ2-7|14
CASRTHGRSYEQYF
TGTGCCAGCAGAACCCACGGACGGTCCTACGAGCAGTACTTC
>TRBD1|many|TRBV5-1|TRBJ2-5|15
CASSKGQGAGETQYF
TGCGCCAGCAGCAAGGGACAGGGGGCTGGGGAGACCCAGTACTTC
>NA|many|TRBV20-1|TRBJ2-5|14
CSARDTGGRETQYF
TGCAGTGCTAGAGATACCGGGGGCCGTGAGACCCAGTACTTC
>NA|NA|TRBV18|TRBJ2-1|14
CASSPGQAYNEQFF
TGTGCCAGCTCACCAGGCCAGGCGTACAATGAGCAGTTCTTC
>NA|many|TRBV4-3|TRBJ2-6|16
CASSQDGRAGANVLTF
TGCGCCAGCAGCCAAGATGGAAGGGCCGGGGCCAACGTCCTGACTTTC
>NA|NA|TRBV4-1|TRBJ1-4|17
CASSLLTTPEANEKLFF
TGCGCCAGCAGCCTACTAACTACTCCGGAGGCCAATGAAAAACTGTTTTTT
>TRBD1|many|TRBV6-6|TRBJ1-1|12
CASSYADRQAFF
TGTGCCAGCAGTTACGCGGACAGGCAAGCTTTCTTT
>TRBD2|many|TRBV12-3/TRBV12-4|TRBJ2-1|14
CASSPSGGVNEQFF
TGTGCCAGCAGCCCTAGCGGGGGCGTCAATGAGCAGTTCTTC
>NA|NA|TRBV14|TRBJ2-4|14
CASNHQAAKNIQYF
TGTGCCAGCAACCACCAGGCGGCCAAAAACATTCAGTACTTC
>TRBD1|NA|TRBV6-5|TRBJ1-2|13
CASSYGGTGGPTF
TGTGCCAGCAGTTACGGGGGGACAGGGGGGCCCACCTTC
>NA|many|TRBV20-1|TRBJ1-2|13
CSALVGTVYGYTF
TGCAGTGCCCTAGTAGGGACGGTCTATGGCTACACCTTC
>NA|NA|TRBV5-1|TRBJ2-7|17
CASSSLPRTPLEYEQYF
TGCGCCAGCAGCTCCCTTCCCAGGACTCCCTTAGAATACGAGCAGTACTTC
>NA|many|TRBV20-1|TRBJ2-7|11
CSAGGFYEQYF
TGCAGTGCCGGAGGTTTCTACGAGCAGTACTTC
>TRBD2|once|TRBV20-1|TRBJ2-1|15
CSASILAGVDNEQFF
TGCAGTGCTAGCATACTAGCGGGAGTCGACAATGAGCAGTTCTTC
>TRBD2|many|TRBV5-1|TRBJ2-3|14
CASMRGASTDTQYF
TGCGCCAGCATGCGGGGGGCGAGCACAGATACGCAGTATTTT
>NA|many|TRBV7-9|TRBJ1-1|14
CASSFGQRNTEAFF
TGTGCCAGCAGCTTCGGACAGAGGAACACTGAAGCTTTCTTT
>NA|few|TRBV21-1|TRBJ2-5|16
CASSKMNWQGSETQYF
TGTGCCAGCAGCAAAATGAACTGGCAGGGTAGCGAGACCCAGTACTTC
>NA|NA|TRBV9|TRBJ1-2|14
CASSVVNSRYGYTF
TGTGCCAGCAGCGTAGTCAACAGTCGTTATGGCTACACCTTC
>NA|many|TRBV6-4|TRBJ2-1|11
CASYSGGKWFF
TGTGCCAGCTACTCCGGGGGAAAATGGTTCTTC
>TRBD1|many|TRBV6-1|TRBJ1-2|16
CASREGQGALRYGYTF
TGTGCCAGCAGGGAGGGACAGGGGGCGTTGAGATATGGCTACACCTTC
>TRBD1|NA|TRBV7-3|TRBJ2-7|13
CASSSTGAGEQYF
TGTGCCAGCAGCTCGACAGGGGCCGGCGAGCAGTACTTC
>NA|few|TRBV5-1|TRBJ1-1|13
CASSLRLGAEAFF
TGCGCCAGCAGCTTGAGGCTGGGAGCTGAAGCTTTCTTT
>NA|NA|TRBV20-1|TRBJ2-1|15
CSAPKAGISYNEQFF
TGCAGTGCTCCAAAGGCAGGAATCTCCTACAATGAGCAGTTCTTC
>NA|few|TRBV20-1|TRBJ1-1|11
CSAWHPDEAFF
TGCAGTGCGTGGCACCCCGATGAAGCTTTCTTT
>NA|NA|TRBV27|TRBJ2-2|16
CASSFNVIANTGELFF
TGTGCCAGCAGTTTTAATGTTATCGCGAACACCGGGGAGCTGTTTTTT
>NA|many|TRBV7-2|TRBJ2-1|15
CASSPGLFSYNEQFF
TGTGCCAGCAGCCCCGGACTCTTCTCCTACAATGAGCAGTTCTTC
>TRBD1|NA|TRBV7-9|TRBJ2-7|16
CASSVGTGTFSYEQYF
TGTGCCAGCAGCGTTGGGACAGGGACCTTCTCCTACGAGCAGTACTTC
>NA|many|TRBV20-1|TRBJ1-6|12
CSARLGNSPLHF
TGCAGTGCTAGGCTGGGGAATTCACCCCTCCACTTT